This TCR beta chain was sequenced in a study of blood T cell repertoires in COVID-19 (dated by TCRdb to 2018 to 2021). Turning to the overall study: Samples from collaborators originated in the United States, Italy and Spain and spanned both the acute and convalescent phases of COVID-19. The prospective study material was composed of cDNA or gDNA derived from T cells, B-cell-depleted T cells, or PBMCs. The dataset comprised deeply sampled blood TCRbeta repertoires from subjects exposed to, actively infected with, or recovered from COVID-19. The repertoires were released in a freely available public database intended as a resource for research on the immune response to SARS-CoV-2. The samples were drawn from two sources: the first 160 participants of the ongoing ImmuneRACE study, and some 1,300 subjects contributed by 6 global collaborators. A de-identified subject ID, COVID-19 status, age in years and sex were almost always included in the sample metadata. Where available, HLA class I and class II types were taken from metadata supplied by the sample provider and were not determined by assay-based typing. Here is what the overall study found, with its caveats: Clinical and demographic metadata were provided uncurated, with the amount varying by source and participant.

Collaborating institutions collected whole blood in K2EDTA tubes following their own protocols. Collaborator samples were shipped for TCRbeta analysis as frozen whole blood, isolated PBMCs, or DNA extracted from either sample type. TCRbeta CDR3 regions were amplified from genomic DNA by means of the immunoSEQ Assay, a bias-controlled multiplex PCR. The paper's data handling went like this. The number of nucleated cells in each sample was estimated by amplification of reference gene primers within the assay. To quantify the absolute abundance of each unique TCRbeta CDR3 rearrangement, sequence reads were collapsed and filtered. For each sample, productive Simpson clonality was calculated by taking the square root of Simpson's diversity index across productive rearrangements. Here the immuneACCESS table is served through TCRdb, limited to in-frame sequences with V and J called. Missing clones are a known gap in these copies; in checked studies unresolved V genes cover under half, and the rest lacks a known reason. V and J calls and clone size are as listed in that table; D and trimming were resolved from the DNA. The sample table shows 65,000 to 80,000 clones, and about four fifths are seen once. Around a fifth of the sample rests with the top ten.

This clone was observed a handful of times. It lacks a known antigen. Base qualities are missing; no much larger clone stands one base away. The sample consisted of peripheral blood. This clonotype was obtained from a human donor in a cohort sampled during active COVID-19.

The DNA sequence is as follows: TGTGCCAGCAGCCAAGGAGGTCAATGGCCCCAGCATTTT. This sequence encodes CASSQGGQWPQHF. This sequence uses TRBV3-1 (or the pseudogene TRBV3-2) and TRBJ1-5; the D gene cannot be named for sure. The CDR3, cysteine through phenylalanine, is 13 amino acids long. Only the CDR3 region is kept as DNA, spanning 39 bases read in frame from base 1. The germline V gene (reference sequence) gives CDR1 as LGHDT and CDR2 as YNNKEL. At the junction V is shortened by 1 base and J by 9 bases, with 10 bases in between.